These 30 T cell receptor beta chains originate from one sample sequenced in a study of blood T cell repertoires in COVID-19 (TCRdb year 2020). Receptor libraries were prepared by the immunoSEQ multiplex PCR assay. TCRdb mirrors the immuneACCESS table, restricted to in-frame sequences. Some clones are absent from its copies; in checked studies, under half trace to an unresolved V gene, and the reason for the others is unknown. Here the sample has tens of thousands of clones; around 88% occur a single time. Clones ranked in the top ten supply 19% of the sample. The sequenced material came from peripheral blood. The receptors come from a woman older than 75 with acute or convalescent COVID-19.

This clone occurred a few times. This chain connects TRBV24-1 to TRBJ2-4; D may be TRBD1 (6 bases). Trimming removed 7 bases at V and 5 bases at J, with 14 bases between. This CDR3 has 14 amino acids. Germline V gene data show CDR1 as KGHDR and CDR2 as SFDVKD. For the CDR3, the DNA is TGTGCCACCAGCCCAGGGGACACCCAAAACATTCAGTACTTC. Amino acids: CATSPGDTQNIQYF.

CDR3 in DNA: TGTGCCAGCAGCCACCGGACAGTCTCCTATAATTCACCCCTCCACTTT. Translation gives CASSHRTVSYNSPLHF. The rearrangement links TRBV27 to TRBJ1-6; a weak D match, TRBD1 (6 bases). Between the trimmed V and J ends, which lost 6 bases and 0 bases, there was a span of 12 bases. The germline gives CDR1 MNHEY, CDR2 SMNVEV (reference sequence). The length of the CDR3 is 16 residues.

V usage is TRBV30 and J usage is TRBJ1-5; a possible D gene is TRBD1 (5 bases). The CDR3 loop spans 13 amino acids. The germline V and J ends were trimmed by 2 bases and 6 bases, with 11 bases remaining between them. Germline CDR1 GTSNPN, CDR2 SVGIG (reference sequence). CDR3: CAWSPGGRQPQHF. CDR3 DNA: TGTGCCTGGAGTCCCGGGGGACGTCAGCCCCAGCATTTT.

This sequence joins TRBV3-1 (or the pseudogene TRBV3-2) and TRBJ1-1; TRBD1 agrees at 7 bases. The J segment lost 6 bases and the V segment lost 3 bases, leaving 4 bases of the junction unmatched. CDR1 and CDR2 (germline): LGHDT, YNNKEL (reference sequence). The CDR3 length is 13 residues. The CDR3 sequence: CASSQQGGAEAFF. The CDR3 DNA is TGTGCCAGCAGCCAGCAGGGGGGTGCTGAAGCTTTCTTT.

The rearrangement links TRBV29-1 to TRBJ2-3; D might be TRBD1 (6 bases). Germline values: CDR1 SQVTM, CDR2 ANQGSEA. Trimming took off 8 bases at V and 3 bases at J, with 18 bases between the two ends. This CDR3 is 14 amino acids long. The CDR3 DNA reads as TGCAGCCTCCGACCAGGGGTGCGAACAGATACGCAGTATTTT. Its protein is CSLRPGVRTDTQYF.

The genes are TRBV6-4 and TRBJ2-1, with TRBD2 matching over 9 bases. The CDR3 has 15 amino acids. Germline V CDR1 and CDR2: MRHNA, SNTAGT. Trimming removed 6 bases from V and 4 bases from J; junction bases left unmatched: 7. The CDR3 nucleotides read TGTGCCAGCAGCGCGACTAGCGGAGTATACAATGAGCAGTTCTTC. This gives the protein CASSATSGVYNEQFF.

This clone was observed a single time. The V call is TRBV18, the J call TRBJ1-5, with 12 bases fitting TRBD1. Germline loops: CDR1 KGHSH, CDR2 LQKENI. V gave up 6 bases and J gave up 4 bases; unmatched junction bases: 7. This CDR3 is 16 amino acids long. This chain's CDR3 is CASSPGTGGQNQPQHF. The CDR3 region has the DNA TGTGCCAGCTCGCCCGGGACAGGGGGCCAAAATCAGCCCCAGCATTTT.

J is TRBJ2-2 and V is TRBV9; possibly TRBD2 for D (5 bases). This CDR3 has 14 residues. Germline V gene data show CDR1 as SGDLS and CDR2 as YYNGEE. The ends were cut back, 3 bases at V and 7 bases at J, with 13 bases in the middle. The CDR3 coding sequence is TGTGCCAGCAGCGCACGTAGAGGGATCGGGGAGCTGTTTTTT. Encoded protein: CASSARRGIGELFF.

This clone has only one observation. The chain uses TRBV19 and TRBJ2-1; the match to TRBD1 covers 9 bases. This CDR3 has 15 amino acids. Trimming at V came to 4 bases and at J to 8 bases, leaving 9 bases not matched to a gene. Per the germline V gene, CDR1 is LNHDA and CDR2 is SQIVND (reference sequence). The CDR3 spells CASSTPGTGLDEQFF. Written as DNA, the CDR3 is TGTGCCAGTAGTACCCCCGGGACAGGGCTCGATGAGCAGTTCTTC. Full variable domain (remainder filled in from reference TRBV19 and TRBJ2-1): DGGITQSPKYLFRKEGQNVTLSCEQNLNHDAMYWYRQDPGQGLRLIYYSQIVNDFQKGDIAEGYSVSREKKESFPLTVTSAQKNPTAFYLCASSTPGTGLDEQFFGPGTRLTVL.

The V gene is TRBV28, the J gene TRBJ1-5, with 7 bases identical to TRBD1. CDR1 and CDR2 (germline): MDHEN, SYDVKM. The CDR3 length is 14 residues. J lost 3 bases, V lost 7 bases, and 6 bases had no gene match. CDR3 DNA sequence: TGTGCCAGCATTAAGACAGGGCCCAATCAGCCCCAGCATTTT. Translating gives CASIKTGPNQPQHF.

The chain joins TRBV19 to TRBJ1-5, with D possibly being TRBD1 (6 bases). Trimming removed 4 bases from V and 1 base from J, with 14 bases in between. Germline V CDR1 and CDR2: LNHDA, SQIVND (reference sequence). The CDR3 has 16 residues. As DNA, the CDR3 is TGTGCCAGTAGTAAGAACAGGGAAGTGAGCAATCAGCCCCAGCATTTT. This codes for CASSKNREVSNQPQHF.

This clone was seen only once. The CDR3, as DNA: TGTGCCAGCAGGACCGAAGGCGCAGCAGCGGGCGGCTACACCTTC. It encodes CASRTEGAAAGGYTF. The chain combines TRBV11-2 with TRBJ1-2, with no clear D. The CDR3 totals 15 residues. The germline CDR1 and CDR2 sequences are SGHAT and FQNNGV. V gave up 6 bases and J gave up 8 bases, with 22 bases separating them.

This chain joins TRBV25-1 and TRBJ1-5, with D perhaps TRBD1 (6 bases). Trimming stripped 5 bases from V and 1 base from J, with 15 bases between. The length of the CDR3 is 16 residues. Germline V gene sequence: CDR1 MGHDK, CDR2 SYGVNS. The DNA for the CDR3 is TGTGCCAGCAGTCCCCCGGGGGGGGCAAGCAATCAGCCCCAGCATTTT. Its protein is CASSPPGGASNQPQHF.

In this sample, this clone turned up once. V gene TRBV6-5 combines with J gene TRBJ2-2; D call uncertain. CDR3 length: 16 amino acids. V was trimmed by 1 base and J by 1 base, leaving 10 bases between them. Germline assignment: CDR1 MNHEY and CDR2 SVGAGI. CDR3 coding DNA: TGTGCCAGCAGTTACTGGCTACAGAGGAACACCGGGGAGCTGTTTTTT. Protein sequence: CASSYWLQRNTGELFF.

This clone was detected only once. The V and J genes are TRBV5-1 and TRBJ1-6; tentatively, D is TRBD1 (6 bases). The CDR3 consists of 14 residues. Trimming stripped 0 bases from V and 10 bases from J, with 11 bases between. Germline assignment: CDR1 SGHRS and CDR2 YFSETQ. The CDR3 spells CASSLAGGWSPLHF. CDR3 coding DNA: TGCGCCAGCAGCTTGGCGGGGGGCTGGTCACCCCTCCACTTT.

The CDR3 is CASRNRVNQPQHF. Written as DNA, the CDR3 is TGTGCCAGCAGAAACAGGGTGAATCAGCCCCAGCATTTT. V and J are TRBV12-3 or TRBV12-4 and TRBJ1-5; TRBD1 might be the D (6 bases). V was cut by 6 bases and J by 4 bases, with 10 bases left in between. The CDR3 has 13 residues.

The V gene is TRBV5-6, the J gene TRBJ1-3, with TRBD1 as a possible D gene (6 bases). Per the germline V gene, CDR1 is SGHDT and CDR2 is YYEEEE. Trimming took 4 bases from V and 0 from J, leaving 11 bases between them. There are 15 residues in the CDR3. The CDR3 reads CASSPDRNSGNTIYF. The CDR3 DNA is TGTGCCAGCAGCCCGGACAGAAACTCTGGAAACACCATATATTTT.

The CDR3 DNA follows: TGTGCCAGCACTAACCGGGACAGACTTATTAGGGGCAATCAGCCCCAGCATTTT. Its protein is CASTNRDRLIRGNQPQHF. This sequence joins TRBV28 and TRBJ1-5; 7 positions agree with TRBD1. This CDR3 is built from 18 residues. Germline V lookup: CDR1 MDHEN, CDR2 SYDVKM. Losses at the gene ends were 7 bases for V and 2 bases for J; bases not matched to a gene: 17. Full variable domain (remainder filled in from reference TRBV28 and TRBJ1-5): DVKVTQSSRYLVKRTGEKVFLECVQDMDHENMFWYRQDPGLGLRLIYFSYDVKMKEKGDIPEGYSVSREKKERFSLILESASTNQTSMYLCASTNRDRLIRGNQPQHFGDGTRLSIL.

The chain is built from TRBV11-2 and TRBJ2-2; the D is unclear. Trimming removed 5 bases from V and 0 bases from J, with 13 bases in between. CDR3 size: 16 residues. Germline V gives CDR1 SGHAT, CDR2 FQNNGV. The CDR3 here is CASSLRSSANTGELFF. CDR3 sequence (DNA): TGTGCCAGCAGCCTCCGTTCCAGCGCGAACACCGGGGAGCTGTTTTTT.

The chain uses TRBV5-6 and TRBJ1-4; 8 bases match TRBD1. Trimming took 4 bases from V and 0 from J; bases not matched to a gene: 5. This CDR3 contains 16 residues. Germline V lookup: CDR1 SGHDT, CDR2 YYEEEE. For the CDR3, the DNA is TGTGCCAGCAGCAAGGGACAGGAGACAACTAATGAAAAACTGTTTTTT. Translating gives CASSKGQETTNEKLFF.

This rearrangement joins TRBV27 to TRBJ1-1; 12 bases agree with TRBD1. This CDR3 is built from 14 residues. Germline V lookup: CDR1 MNHEY, CDR2 SMNVEV (reference sequence). Unmatched junction bases numbered 4, after V lost 2 bases and J lost 9 bases. This CDR3 is CASSLPGQGAQAFF. CDR3 nucleotide sequence: TGTGCCAGCAGTTTACCGGGACAGGGGGCTCAAGCTTTCTTT.

The chain employs TRBV2 and TRBJ2-1, with D possibly being TRBD1 (6 bases). This CDR3 comprises 14 residues. V lost 7 bases, J lost 0 bases, and 10 bases lay in between. The germline V gene encodes CDR1 SNHLY and CDR2 FYNNEI. The CDR3 region has the DNA TGTGCCAGCAACGGACAGAGCTCCTACAATGAGCAGTTCTTC. Translating it yields CASNGQSSYNEQFF.

This clone was seen only once. The chain couples TRBV24-1 to TRBJ2-1; 13 nucleotides line up with TRBD2. V was pared by 3 bases and J by 0 bases, with 10 bases of the junction left unmatched. Germline V gives CDR1 KGHDR, CDR2 SFDVKD. The CDR3 extends over 20 amino acids. The chain's CDR3 is CATSDPSAGTSGASYNEQFF. CDR3 bases: TGTGCCACCAGTGATCCCTCAGCTGGGACTAGCGGGGCCTCCTACAATGAGCAGTTCTTC.

The genes are TRBV5-1 and TRBJ2-7; TRBD2 agrees at 8 bases. The CDR3 runs to 14 residues. CDR1 is SGHRS and CDR2 is YFSETQ in the germline V gene. The ends lost 3 bases at V and 3 bases at J; junction bases unmatched: 5. The CDR3 is CASSSLSGSYEQYF. DNA of the CDR3: TGCGCCAGCAGCTCCCTGAGCGGGAGCTACGAGCAGTACTTC.

This clone occurred once. The chain links TRBV15 to TRBJ1-1; 8 positions agree with TRBD1. Germline V gene lookup returns CDR1 LNHNV and CDR2 YYDKDF (reference sequence). The V segment lost 5 bases and the J segment 4 bases; nucleotides outside the gene matches: 6. The CDR3 covers 14 residues. The CDR3: CATSQRQGITEAFF. Here the CDR3 DNA reads TGTGCCACCAGCCAGAGACAGGGGATCACTGAAGCTTTCTTT. Combining the CDR3 with reference TRBV15 and TRBJ1-1 gives the whole variable domain DAMVIQNPRYQVTQFGKPVTLSCSQTLNHNVMYWYQQKSSQAPKLLFHYYDKDFNNEADTPDNFQSRRPNTSFCFLDIRSPGLGDTAMYLCATSQRQGITEAFFGQGTRLTVV.

The CDR3 loop is CASSFTGSGTEAFF. The CDR3 DNA is TGCGCCAGCAGCTTTACCGGGTCGGGCACTGAAGCTTTCTTT. The chain employs TRBV5-1 and TRBJ1-1; D gene uncertain. The germline V gene encodes CDR1 SGHRS and CDR2 YFSETQ. The CDR3 spans 14 residues. V was shortened by 2 bases and J by 4 bases, with 12 bases between the two germline ends. The full variable domain, rest sourced from reference TRBV5-1 and TRBJ1-1, is KAGVTQTPRYLIKTRGQQVTLSCSPISGHRSVSWYQQTPGQGLQFLFEYFSETQRNKGNFPGRFSGRQFSNSRSEMNVSTLELGDSALYLCASSFTGSGTEAFFGQGTRLTVV.

The J gene is TRBJ2-1, the V gene TRBV15, with 9 bases matching TRBD2. The CDR3 runs 15 residues. After removal of 2 bases from V and 9 bases from J, the junction contained 8 bases not matched to a gene. The germline V gene has CDR1 LNHNV and CDR2 YYDKDF (reference sequence). This CDR3 reads CATSRTGLAKGEQFF. In DNA, the CDR3 is TGTGCCACCAGCAGAACCGGACTAGCGAAGGGTGAGCAGTTCTTC.

The chain employs TRBV27 and TRBJ2-7; the match to TRBD2 covers 8 bases. The germline CDR1 and CDR2 sequences are MNHEY and SMNVEV (reference sequence). V lost 4 bases, J lost 2 bases, and 10 bases stayed unmatched. The CDR3 has 16 amino acids. DNA of the CDR3: TGTGCCAGCAGTTCGACTCTAGCGGGTGTGCCCTACGAGCAGTACTTC. It specifies CASSSTLAGVPYEQYF.

This sequence joins TRBV9 and TRBJ2-5; 7 bases map to TRBD1. The germline gives CDR1 SGDLS, CDR2 YYNGEE. With 4 bases clipped from V and 5 bases from J, the junction kept 8 bases outside the gene matches. CDR3 size: 14 residues. CDR3 amino acids: CASSLRGRGETQYF. The CDR3 DNA reads as TGTGCCAGCAGCCTCAGGGGCAGGGGGGAGACCCAGTACTTC.

The chain uses TRBV5-1 and TRBJ2-1; perhaps TRBD1 as D (6 bases). The CDR3 totals 15 residues. CDR1 SGHRS and CDR2 YFSETQ come from the germline V gene. Deletions cut 0 bases from V and 6 bases from J, with 13 bases between. The CDR3 reads CASSLEWGLGNEQFF. CDR3 in DNA: TGCGCCAGCAGCTTGGAATGGGGGCTCGGCAATGAGCAGTTCTTC.